The present T cell receptor (beta chain) was sequenced within a study of blood T cell repertoires in COVID-19. Overall study: Researchers got acute and convalescent COVID-19 samples from the United States, Italy and Spain. T cells, B-cell-depleted T cells, or PBMCs supplied cDNA or gDNA.

Per the study methods: Nucleated cell counts were estimated from reference gene primer amplification. TCRdb keeps only in-frame clones here, not all; method: immunoSEQ multiplex PCR. The V and J calls and clone size are taken from that table; D and trimming were inferred from the DNA. The sample holds 60,000 to 75,000 clones; around 89% are singletons and the top ten take 1.4%. Trimming took off 2 bases at V and 3 bases at J, with 14 bases between the two ends. The CDR3 runs 15 residues. CDR1 SSHAT and CDR2 FNYEAQ come from the germline V gene (reference sequence). This clone was found once. The sequence was obtained from a human donor in a cohort sampled during active COVID-19. V is TRBV7-7 and J is TRBJ2-7; D is perhaps TRBD2 (5 bases). Specimen: peripheral blood. CDR3: CASSLWTGSLYEQYV. In DNA, the CDR3 is TGTGCCAGCAGCTTATGGACGGGGAGCCTCTACGAGCAGTACGTC.